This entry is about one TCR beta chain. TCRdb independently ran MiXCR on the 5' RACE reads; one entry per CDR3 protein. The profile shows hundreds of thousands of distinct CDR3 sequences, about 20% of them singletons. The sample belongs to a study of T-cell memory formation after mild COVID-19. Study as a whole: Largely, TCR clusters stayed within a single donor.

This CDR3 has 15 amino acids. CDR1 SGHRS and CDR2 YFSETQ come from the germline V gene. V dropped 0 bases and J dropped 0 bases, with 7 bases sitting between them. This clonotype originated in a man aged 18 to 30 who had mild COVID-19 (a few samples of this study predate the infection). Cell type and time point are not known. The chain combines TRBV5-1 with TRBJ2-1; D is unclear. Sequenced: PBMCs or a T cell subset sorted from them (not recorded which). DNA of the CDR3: TGCGCCAGCAGCTTGGGGCGGAACTCCTACAATGAGCAGTTCTTC. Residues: CASSLGRNSYNEQFF. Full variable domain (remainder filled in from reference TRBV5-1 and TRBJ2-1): KAGVTQTPRYLIKTRGQQVTLSCSPISGHRSVSWYQQTPGQGLQFLFEYFSETQRNKGNFPGRFSGRQFSNSRSEMNVSTLELGDSALYLCASSLGRNSYNEQFFGPGTRLTVL.